This T cell receptor beta chain is drawn from a study of cytomegalovirus exposure and HLA in healthy donors. The CDR3 sequence is 16 residues long. Germline CDR1 and CDR2: SGHTS and YDEGEE. Trimming removed 4 bases from V and 1 base from J; junction bases left unmatched: 8. The PCR employed 60 Vbeta primers together with 13 Jbeta primers. Sequencing was performed with immunoSEQ multiplex PCR; in TCRdb, only in-frame clones are kept and a portion is missing. The data contain about 130,000 clones, approximately 78% of them singletons. Sample: PBMCs. The chain uses TRBV5-8 and TRBJ1-5; TRBD1 aligns across 7 bases. The clonotype was recovered from a female donor in good health and CMV-seronegative. The DNA of the CDR3 is TGTGCCAGCAGCCCCGGGACAGTCAAGAGCAATCAGCCCCAGCATTTT. Protein product: CASSPGTVKSNQPQHF.